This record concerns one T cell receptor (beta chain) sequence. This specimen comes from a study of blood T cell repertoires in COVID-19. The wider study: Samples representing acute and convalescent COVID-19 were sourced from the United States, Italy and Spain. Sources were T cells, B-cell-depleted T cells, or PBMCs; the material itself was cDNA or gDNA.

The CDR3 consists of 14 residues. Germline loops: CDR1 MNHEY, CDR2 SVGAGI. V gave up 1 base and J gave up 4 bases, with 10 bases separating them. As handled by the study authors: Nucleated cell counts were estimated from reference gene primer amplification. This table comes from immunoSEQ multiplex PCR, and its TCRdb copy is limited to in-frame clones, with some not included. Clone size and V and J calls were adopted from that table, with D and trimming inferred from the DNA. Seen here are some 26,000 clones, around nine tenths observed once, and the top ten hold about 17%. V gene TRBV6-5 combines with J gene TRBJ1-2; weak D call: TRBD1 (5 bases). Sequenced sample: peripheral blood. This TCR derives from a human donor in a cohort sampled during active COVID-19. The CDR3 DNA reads TGTGCCAGCAGTTACTTGGGGCCGGCCTATGGCTACACCTTC. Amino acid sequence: CASSYLGPAYGYTF.